One T cell receptor beta chain is described in this entry. Its target is unknown. For every donor, a draw yielded roughly 9.3 milliliters of peripheral blood. Combining a sample-barcoded 5' primer with a J-beta primer mix, a second PCR ran for roughly 6 to 11 cycles. Each cDNA was tagged by a template-switch adaptor containing 12 random nucleotides. TCRdb itself ran the 5' RACE reads through MiXCR, one entry per CDR3 protein. Of under 1,000,000 distinct CDR3 sequences listed, roughly 34% are singletons. The sample originates from a study of blood T cells in healthy people across ages. Study-wide results and limits: Across the age range, TCR beta diversity per million T cells fell in a roughly linear way.

Between the trimmed V and J ends, which lost 4 bases and 0 bases, there was a span of 9 bases. Germline assignment: CDR1 SQVTM and CDR2 ANQGSEA. The CDR3 has 13 amino acids. This receptor was taken from a man between 18 and 35 years old in good health. Sequenced input: blood. The chain uses TRBV29-1 and TRBJ1-1; no definite D call. CDR3 nucleotide sequence: TGCAGCGTTGGGGAAGGTTTGAACACTGAAGCTTTCTTT. This codes for CSVGEGLNTEAFF.